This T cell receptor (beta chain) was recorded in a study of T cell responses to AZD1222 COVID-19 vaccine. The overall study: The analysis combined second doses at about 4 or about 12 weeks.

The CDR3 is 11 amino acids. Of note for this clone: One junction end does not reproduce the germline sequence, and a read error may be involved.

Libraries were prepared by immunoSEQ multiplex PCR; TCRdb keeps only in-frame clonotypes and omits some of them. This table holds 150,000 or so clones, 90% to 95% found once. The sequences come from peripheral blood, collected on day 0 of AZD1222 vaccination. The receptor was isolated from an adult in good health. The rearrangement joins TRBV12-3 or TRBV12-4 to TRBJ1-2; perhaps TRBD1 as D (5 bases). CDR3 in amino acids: CASSFFRDSSF. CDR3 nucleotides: TGTGCCAGCAGTTTCTTTCGGGACTCCTCATTC.